The 19 T cell receptor beta chains presented below share a single source sample, sequenced in a study of blood T cell repertoires in COVID-19. Sequencing used immunoSEQ multiplex PCR; TCRdb keeps in-frame clones, though not all of them. The table records about 56,000 clones, 88% of them present only once. The sample was peripheral blood. Source of these receptors: a man aged 45-65 years with active COVID-19.

A few counts support this clone. The chain's CDR3 is CASSLGRTTEAFF. The CDR3 DNA sequence: TGTGCCAGCAGCCTCGGCCGGACAACTGAAGCTTTCTTT. This rearrangement joins TRBV11-2 to TRBJ1-1; a weak D match, TRBD1 (5 bases). The CDR3 contains 13 residues. The V gene lost 5 bases and the J gene lost 5 bases, with 12 bases spanning the gap. CDR1 is SGHAT and CDR2 is FQNNGV in the germline V gene. Full variable domain (rest looked up from reference TRBV11-2 and TRBJ1-1): EAGVAQSPRYKIIEKRQSVAFWCNPISGHATLYWYQQILGQGPKLLIQFQNNGVVDDSQLPKDRFSAERLKGVDSTLKIQPAKLEDSAVYLCASSLGRTTEAFFGQGTRLTVV.

The table lists this clone with a few counts. The gene calls are TRBV5-4 and TRBJ2-2; perhaps TRBD1 as D (5 bases). V was trimmed by 1 base and J by 3 bases, leaving 10 bases between them. CDR3 length: 15 residues. The germline gives CDR1 SGHNT, CDR2 YYREEE (reference sequence). The CDR3 here is CASSLKGAYTGELFF. The CDR3 DNA is TGTGCCAGCAGCTTGAAAGGGGCATACACCGGGGAGCTGTTTTTT. Combining the CDR3 with reference TRBV5-4 and TRBJ2-2 gives the whole variable domain ETGVTQSPTHLIKTRGQQVTLRCSSQSGHNTVSWYQQALGQGPQFIFQYYREEENGRGNFPPRFSGLQFPNYSSELNVNALELDDSALYLCASSLKGAYTGELFFGEGSRLTVL.

V usage is TRBV12-3 or TRBV12-4 and J usage is TRBJ1-5, with 7 bases aligning to TRBD1. Trimming removed 8 bases from V and 4 bases from J; junction bases left unmatched: 5. This CDR3 has 13 amino acids. CDR3 coding DNA: TGTGCCAGCCGGACAGGACCTAATCAGCCCCAGCATTTT. Residues: CASRTGPNQPQHF.

This clone is a singleton in its sample. The chain has TRBV4-1 and TRBJ2-2; no reliable D call. The ends were cut back, 1 base at V and 6 bases at J, with 15 bases in the middle. Looked up from germline, CDR1 is MGHRA and CDR2 is YSYEKL. The CDR3 sequence is 16 residues long. CDR3 protein: CASSQGWVLTAGELFF. CDR3 sequence (DNA): TGCGCCAGCAGCCAAGGTTGGGTTTTGACTGCCGGGGAGCTGTTTTTT.

This clone appeared a few times. The J gene is TRBJ2-7, the V gene TRBV6-5, with a weak D call TRBD1 (6 bases). Germline assignment: CDR1 MNHEY and CDR2 SVGAGI. There are 13 residues in the CDR3. The V gene lost 6 bases and the J gene lost 6 bases, with 15 bases spanning the gap. CDR3 in DNA: TGTGCCAGCAGCATACAGGGTCCCCGCGAGCAGTACTTC. Amino acids: CASSIQGPREQYF.

CDR3 protein: CASSKDRGGEKLFF. CDR3 DNA sequence: TGTGCCAGCAGTAAGGACAGGGGTGGAGAAAAACTGTTTTTT. The chain carries TRBV6-2 or TRBV6-3 and TRBJ1-4; TRBD1 matches 9 bases. CDR3 length: 14 residues. V shed 5 bases and J 8 bases; nucleotides not matched to a gene: 6. Germline V gene sequence: CDR1 MNHEY, CDR2 SVGEGT.

This clone was observed once. The V gene is TRBV10-3, the J gene TRBJ2-3; D might be TRBD2 (5 bases). V gave up 0 bases and J gave up 1 base, with 5 bases separating them. Germline CDR1 reads ENHRY; CDR2 reads SYGVKD. The length of the CDR3 is 14 residues. The CDR3 coding sequence is TGTGCCATCAGTGAGTCGCGGGGCACAGATACGCAGTATTTT. Translating gives CAISESRGTDTQYF.

This chain connects TRBV18 to TRBJ1-1, with 7 positions matching TRBD1. CDR3 length: 16 residues. With 6 bases clipped from V and 5 bases from J, the junction kept 15 bases outside the gene matches. Germline V lookup: CDR1 KGHSH, CDR2 LQKENI. CDR3 in DNA: TGTGCCAGCTCGCTCCTGGACAGGCGGGCAGGAACTGAAGCTTTCTTT. This translates into CASSLLDRRAGTEAFF. Using reference TRBV18 and TRBJ1-1 for the parts outside the CDR3, the full variable domain is NAGVMQNPRHLVRRRGQEARLRCSPMKGHSHVYWYRQLPEEGLKFMVYLQKENIIDESGMPKERFSAEFPKEGPSILRIQQVVRGDSAAYFCASSLLDRRAGTEAFFGQGTRLTVV.

The CDR3, as DNA: TGTGCCAGCAGTCCAGACAGTGCAGAGCAGTTCTTC. Its translation is CASSPDSAEQFF. The V and J genes are TRBV28 and TRBJ2-1, with a tentative D call TRBD1 (5 bases). V was pared by 5 bases and J by 10 bases, with 12 bases between. This CDR3 is built from 12 residues. Germline CDR1 is MDHEN and CDR2 is SYDVKM.

The V and J genes are TRBV6-4 and TRBJ2-3; D uncertain. CDR3 length: 14 amino acids. Germline CDR1 and CDR2: MRHNA and SNTAGT. V lost 3 bases and J lost 1, with 8 bases in between. CDR3 in DNA: TGTGCCAGCAGTGAGCAGGCTGGCACAGATACGCAGTATTTT. Its translation: CASSEQAGTDTQYF.

The V gene is TRBV3-1 (or the pseudogene TRBV3-2), the J gene TRBJ1-3, with D uncertain. This CDR3 has 16 residues. V lost 0 bases and J 0 bases, leaving 9 bases between the germline ends. CDR1 is LGHDT and CDR2 is YNNKEL in the germline V gene (reference sequence). The CDR3 is CASSQDRGSSGNTIYF. The CDR3 nucleotides are TGTGCCAGCAGCCAAGATCGAGGGAGCTCTGGAAACACCATATATTTT.

The chain uses TRBV19 and TRBJ2-1, with 8 nucleotides matching TRBD2. Germline assignment: CDR1 LNHDA and CDR2 SQIVND (reference sequence). Trimming cost V 6 bases and J 2 bases; bases outside gene matches: 9. This CDR3 spans 16 amino acids. In DNA form, the CDR3 reads TGTGCCAGTAGGACCTCTGGGGGACTAGCCTACAATGAGCAGTTCTTC. This gives the protein CASRTSGGLAYNEQFF.

The genes are TRBV13 and TRBJ2-2; TRBD2 might be the D (5 bases). The germline V and J ends were trimmed by 3 bases and 6 bases, with 14 bases remaining between them. The germline gives CDR1 PRHDT, CDR2 FYEKMQ (reference sequence). This CDR3 contains 15 residues. CDR3 loop: CASSFWAPGAGELFF. As DNA, the CDR3 is TGTGCCAGCAGCTTTTGGGCCCCCGGGGCCGGGGAGCTGTTTTTT.

A remark on this clone: One junction end disagrees with the germline gene, perhaps due to a read error. The chain joins TRBV3-1 (or the pseudogene TRBV3-2) to TRBJ2-5; the match to TRBD2 covers 9 bases. Germline CDR1 reads LGHDT; CDR2 reads YNNKEL (reference sequence). The CDR3 has 15 amino acids. CDR3: CASSQDSSGGLSLNF. CDR3 coding DNA: TGTGCCAGCAGCCAAGACTCCAGCGGGGGGCTTTCCTTGAACTTC.

V gene TRBV7-3 combines with J gene TRBJ2-2; 14 bases fit TRBD2. V shed 5 bases, J shed 7 bases, and the junction held 9 bases outside the gene matches. This CDR3 spans 17 amino acids. Germline V CDR1 and CDR2: SGHTA, FQGTGA. The CDR3 DNA reads as TGTGCCAGCAGCCCCGGGACTAGCGGGGGCGCAAGCGGGGAGCTGTTTTTT. Its translation is CASSPGTSGGASGELFF.

The rearrangement joins TRBV5-4 to TRBJ2-2; D not resolved. The germline V and J ends were trimmed by 4 bases and 2 bases, with 12 bases remaining between them. Germline values: CDR1 SGHNT, CDR2 YYREEE (reference sequence). The CDR3 runs to 15 residues. The CDR3 DNA reads as TGTGCCAGCAGCCCCCGCTCGACTAACACCGGGGAGCTGTTTTTT. Translated: CASSPRSTNTGELFF.

V and J are TRBV13 and TRBJ2-6, with TRBD1 as a possible D gene (6 bases). The germline CDR1 and CDR2 sequences are PRHDT and FYEKMQ (reference sequence). This CDR3 contains 15 residues. V lost 3 bases, J lost 1 base, and 7 bases lay in between. The CDR3 sequence: CASSFQGSGANVLTF. The CDR3 DNA reads as TGTGCCAGCAGCTTCCAGGGGTCTGGGGCCAACGTCCTGACTTTC.

The chain is built from TRBV11-3 and TRBJ2-1; tentative D call: TRBD1 (5 bases). Germline CDR1 is SGHNT and CDR2 is YENEEA. The CDR3 sequence is 15 residues long. Trimming left V 2 bases short and J 4 bases short, with 12 bases between. CDR3 sequence: CASSLRQGTYNEQFF. The CDR3 region has the DNA TGTGCCAGCAGCTTAAGGCAGGGAACTTACAATGAGCAGTTCTTC.

This clone was observed once. J is TRBJ2-7 and V is TRBV9; TRBD1 aligns across 10 bases. The CDR3 spans 15 residues. Germline V CDR1 and CDR2: SGDLS, YYNGEE. The ends lost 4 bases at V and 0 bases at J; junction bases unmatched: 4. The CDR3: CASSLGQGSSYEQYF. CDR3 nucleotide sequence: TGTGCCAGCAGCTTGGGACAGGGGAGCTCCTACGAGCAGTACTTC.